A single sample gave rise to the 32 T cell receptor beta chains below, sequenced in a study of T cells in tuberculosis. Time point denoted: new active TB diagnosis, blood taken before or within 7 days of starting treatment. Using immunoSEQ multiplex PCR, the repertoire was profiled, and TCRdb retains in-frame clones only, with some absent. This sample has more than 30,000 clones; about 82% occur once, and the top ten carry more than 4.5%. The specimen comprised PBMCs, sampled at tuberculosis diagnosis. The receptor set was obtained from an adult with tuberculosis.

This chain connects TRBV5-4 to TRBJ1-3, with 8 bases fitting TRBD1. V lost 4 bases to trimming and J lost 4 bases; unmatched junction nucleotides: 22. The CDR3 has 20 amino acids. CDR1 is SGHNT, CDR2 YYREEE, per germline (reference sequence). CDR3 in DNA: TGTGCCAGCAGCCCCAATCGCGCCTTACAGGGGGAAAATTCCGGAAACACCATATATTTT. Protein sequence: CASSPNRALQGENSGNTIYF.

V and J are TRBV5-1 and TRBJ2-3; 7 bases match TRBD1. With 5 bases clipped from V and 11 bases from J, the junction kept 8 bases outside the gene matches. From germline, CDR1 is SGHRS and CDR2 YFSETQ. This CDR3 has 12 amino acids. The CDR3 loop reads CASSSTGVGQYF. The CDR3 bases are TGCGCCAGCAGTTCTACAGGGGTCGGGCAGTATTTT.

A few counts support this clone. The gene calls are TRBV4-1 and TRBJ2-7, with 11 bases matching TRBD2. The CDR3 length is 15 residues. With V trimmed by 5 bases and J by 6 bases, 9 bases remained unmatched. The germline V gene has CDR1 MGHRA and CDR2 YSYEKL. The CDR3 region has the DNA TGCGCCAGCAGCGCCCGACTAGCGGGGTCGGTCGAGCAGTACTTC. It yields the protein CASSARLAGSVEQYF.

The DNA of the CDR3 is TGTGCCAGCAGCTCGCAGTTAGCGTATGAGCAGTTCTTC. Encoded protein: CASSSQLAYEQFF. The chain couples TRBV5-4 to TRBJ2-1; weak D call: TRBD2 (5 bases). Germline-derived CDR1 and CDR2 are SGHNT and YYREEE (reference sequence). V lost 3 bases, J lost 8 bases, and 12 bases lay in between. The CDR3 loop spans 13 amino acids.

The chain uses TRBV19 and TRBJ2-1, with TRBD2 identical over 10 bases. Germline V gene lookup returns CDR1 LNHDA and CDR2 SQIVND (reference sequence). The length of the CDR3 is 17 residues. Unmatched junction bases numbered 9, after V lost 2 bases and J lost 5 bases. The CDR3 nucleotides are TGTGCCAGTAGTATATGGAACAAAGGACTAGCGGACAATGAGCAGTTCTTC. This sequence encodes CASSIWNKGLADNEQFF.

V usage is TRBV19 and J usage is TRBJ2-7, with TRBD2 matching 13 bases. This CDR3 region has 16 residues. V gave up 6 bases and J gave up 3 bases; unmatched junction bases: 8. Germline values: CDR1 LNHDA, CDR2 SQIVND (reference sequence). The CDR3 reads CASRRTSGGRDYEQYF. CDR3 nucleotide sequence: TGTGCCAGTAGACGGACTAGCGGGGGAAGAGACTACGAGCAGTACTTC.

There are a few counts of this clone. V is TRBV7-2 and J is TRBJ1-5, with D maybe TRBD1 (6 bases). Germline values: CDR1 SGHTA, CDR2 FQGNSA. Trimming pared 5 bases from V and 4 bases from J, leaving 15 bases between. The CDR3 contains 15 residues. In DNA, the CDR3 is TGTGCCAGCAGCCCTCAGACAGGATCTAATCAGCCCCAGCATTTT. This gives the protein CASSPQTGSNQPQHF.

The CDR3 protein is CASSREGYEQYF. CDR3 DNA sequence: TGTGCCAGCAGCAGGGAAGGCTACGAGCAGTACTTC. The rearrangement links TRBV2 to TRBJ2-7; D is perhaps TRBD1 (5 bases). Germline V gives CDR1 SNHLY, CDR2 FYNNEI. V was pared by 6 bases and J by 3 bases, with 9 bases between. CDR3 length equals 12 residues.

The rearrangement joins TRBV30 to TRBJ2-3, with unresolved D. There are 13 residues in the CDR3. Germline values: CDR1 GTSNPN, CDR2 SVGIG (reference sequence). V shed 4 bases and J shed 7 bases, with 15 bases lying between them. Written as DNA, the CDR3 is TGTGCCTGGAACGAGTTGCCGAGTTATACGCAGTATTTT. Its protein is CAWNELPSYTQYF. Full variable domain (missing parts from reference TRBV30 and TRBJ2-3): SQTIHQWPATLVQPVGSPLSLECTVEGTSNPNLYWYRQAAGRGLQLLFYSVGIGQISSEVPQNLSASRPQDRQFILSSKKLLLSDSGFYLCAWNELPSYTQYFGPGTRLTVL.

The chain recombines TRBV19 with TRBJ2-4; TRBD2 matches at 11 bases. The CDR3 is 18 amino acids. V dropped 3 bases and J dropped 0; count of bases not matched to a gene: 7. Looked up from germline, CDR1 is LNHDA and CDR2 is SQIVND (reference sequence). In DNA, the CDR3 is TGTGCCAGTAGTATGGTTAGCGGGGGGGTACTAGCCAAAAACATTCAGTACTTC. It specifies CASSMVSGGVLAKNIQYF. Drawing the rest from reference TRBV19 and TRBJ2-4, the complete variable domain is DGGITQSPKYLFRKEGQNVTLSCEQNLNHDAMYWYRQDPGQGLRLIYYSQIVNDFQKGDIAEGYSVSREKKESFPLTVTSAQKNPTAFYLCASSMVSGGVLAKNIQYFGAGTRLSVL.

The chain couples TRBV4-1 to TRBJ1-1, with D tentatively TRBD1 (5 bases). V gave up 2 bases and J gave up 7 bases, with 14 bases separating them. This CDR3 has 14 residues. Germline CDR1 MGHRA, CDR2 YSYEKL. CDR3 amino acids: CASSQFGGRGEAFF. CDR3 nucleotides: TGCGCCAGCAGCCAATTCGGGGGTCGGGGTGAAGCTTTCTTT.

V is TRBV6-6 and J is TRBJ2-3; TRBD2 matches 7 bases. From germline, CDR1 is MNHNY and CDR2 SVGAGI (reference sequence). Unmatched junction bases numbered 6, after V lost 2 bases and J lost 1 base. The length of the CDR3 is 16 residues. As DNA, the CDR3 is TGTGCCAGCAGTTACGGGCTAGCGGATCGCACAGATACGCAGTATTTT. Translated: CASSYGLADRTDTQYF.

The V call is TRBV7-7, the J call TRBJ2-3; TRBD2 is a possible D gene (5 bases). The V gene lost 5 bases and the J gene lost 4 bases, with 13 bases spanning the gap. The CDR3 has 14 residues. Germline assignment: CDR1 SSHAT and CDR2 FNYEAQ (reference sequence). The CDR3 DNA sequence: TGTGCCAGCAGCCTAACTAGAACGGCAGATACGCAGTATTTT. Protein: CASSLTRTADTQYF.

This chain links TRBV6-5 with TRBJ1-4, with D unresolved. Germline CDR1 MNHEY, CDR2 SVGAGI. Trimming shortened V by 0 bases and J by 7 bases, and 9 bases separated the two germline ends. This CDR3 is built from 14 residues. The CDR3 DNA follows: TGTGCCAGCAGTTACTCGATCTCGGGTGAAAAACTGTTTTTT. Translated, it gives CASSYSISGEKLFF.

The chain recombines TRBV7-9 with TRBJ1-4; D gene uncertain. Trimming removed 0 bases from V and 8 bases from J, with 10 bases in between. This CDR3 region has 14 residues. From germline, CDR1 is SEHNR and CDR2 FQNEAQ (reference sequence). Here the CDR3 DNA reads TGTGCCAGCAGCTTAGCACAGTCAACGGAAAAACTGTTTTTT. It encodes CASSLAQSTEKLFF.

The chain combines TRBV27 with TRBJ2-7; the D is unclear. Germline assignment: CDR1 MNHEY and CDR2 SMNVEV (reference sequence). The V gene lost 4 bases and the J gene lost 2 bases, with 9 bases spanning the gap. CDR3 length equals 13 residues. CDR3 coding DNA: TGTGCCAGCAGTTACGGGTCGACCTACGAGCAGTACTTC. Translation: CASSYGSTYEQYF.

This sequence joins TRBV7-3 and TRBJ1-1; D unresolved. The CDR3 extends over 13 amino acids. Germline V gene data show CDR1 as SGHTA and CDR2 as FQGTGA. V gave up 5 bases and J gave up 0 bases, with 7 bases separating them. CDR3 sequence reads: CASSTHMNTEAFF. The CDR3, as DNA: TGTGCCAGCAGCACACACATGAACACTGAAGCTTTCTTT.

The rearrangement joins TRBV28 to TRBJ2-3, with 10 bases matching TRBD1. The junction had 12 bases not matched to a gene; V was cut back by 10 bases and J by 5 bases. This CDR3 comprises 15 residues. Germline CDR1 is MDHEN and CDR2 is SYDVKM. Here the CDR3 DNA reads TGTGCCATAGAAACCGGGACAGGGGTGAGAGATACGCAGTATTTT. This codes for CAIETGTGVRDTQYF.

This chain joins TRBV6-6 and TRBJ1-6; tentative D call: TRBD1 (6 bases). CDR1 is MNHNY and CDR2 is SVGAGI in the germline V gene (reference sequence). The length of the CDR3 is 14 residues. The V end lost 3 bases, the J end lost 9 bases, and 12 bases lay between the germline ends. CDR3 nucleotides: TGTGCCAGCAGTTATGGGGGCGCCGGTTCACCCCTCCACTTT. Translated: CASSYGGAGSPLHF.

This chain joins TRBV21-1 and TRBJ1-5; the table's D call, TRBD1, has no DNA check behind it. TRBV21-1 is a recognized pseudogene. This CDR3 comprises 15 residues. In nucleotides, the CDR3 is TGTGCCAGCAGCAAAAAAATTCAGGGGGATCAGCCCCAGCATTTT. It encodes CASSKKIQGDQPQHF.

The CDR3 loop is CASSLPSRPLHF. In DNA form, the CDR3 reads TGTGCCAGCAGCTTGCCCTCGAGACCCCTCCACTTT. This chain links TRBV13 with TRBJ1-6; D gene uncertain. V gave up 3 bases and J gave up 12 bases, with 9 bases separating them. The germline gives CDR1 PRHDT, CDR2 FYEKMQ (reference sequence). This CDR3 is 12 amino acids long.

The J gene is TRBJ2-5, the V gene TRBV25-1; 8 nucleotides align to TRBD2. This CDR3 contains 15 residues. Trimming removed 4 bases from V and 2 bases from J; junction bases left unmatched: 6. Germline loops: CDR1 MGHDK, CDR2 SYGVNS. The CDR3 region has the DNA TGTGCCAGCAGTGTCCCTAGCGGGCCGCAAGAGACCCAGTACTTC. Translation gives CASSVPSGPQETQYF. The full variable domain, in which reference TRBV25-1 and TRBJ2-5 provide the parts outside the CDR3, is EADIYQTPRYLVIGTGKKITLECSQTMGHDKMYWYQQDPGMELHLIHYSYGVNSTEKGDLSSESTVSRIRTEHFPLTLESARPSHTSQYLCASSVPSGPQETQYFGPGTRLLVL.

The chain recombines TRBV9 with TRBJ2-7; weak D call: TRBD2 (6 bases). The CDR3 has 14 residues. Trimming stripped 0 bases from V and 3 bases from J, with 10 bases between. CDR1 is SGDLS and CDR2 is YYNGEE in the germline V gene. The chain's CDR3 is CASSVGTGDYEQYF. The CDR3 DNA is TGTGCCAGCAGCGTAGGGACGGGAGACTACGAGCAGTACTTC.

The chain couples TRBV10-2 to TRBJ1-5; no reliable D call. Trimming cost V 7 bases and J 3 bases, with 16 bases left between them. Germline-derived CDR1 and CDR2 are WSHSY and SAAADI. The CDR3 extends over 15 amino acids. The CDR3 DNA reads as TGCGCCAGCACGGAAGCCGGGGTAGTCAATCAGCCCCAGCATTTT. Protein sequence: CASTEAGVVNQPQHF.

The chain uses TRBV5-8 and TRBJ1-1; D gene ambiguous. In germline, CDR1 is SGHTS, CDR2 YDEGEE. Trimming removed 4 bases from V and 1 base from J, with 8 bases in between. The CDR3 runs 13 residues. This CDR3 reads CASSLLGNTEAFF. CDR3 in DNA: TGTGCCAGCAGCCTCCTCGGGAACACTGAAGCTTTCTTT.

The chain has TRBV15 and TRBJ1-1, with 8 nucleotides matching TRBD1. V gave up 2 bases and J gave up 3 bases; unmatched junction bases: 11. The CDR3 is made up of 17 amino acids. Germline assignment: CDR1 LNHNV and CDR2 YYDKDF (reference sequence). The CDR3 nucleotides read TGTGCCACCAGCAGATCCAGGGGGCCCCTGGGAGACACTGAAGCTTTCTTT. This translates into CATSRSRGPLGDTEAFF.

CDR3 DNA sequence: TGTGCCAGCAGTGGGGGACTAGCGGGGATATCCTACAATGAGCAGTTCTTC. It specifies CASSGGLAGISYNEQFF. J is TRBJ2-1 and V is TRBV2, with 13 bases matching TRBD2. CDR3 size: 17 residues. Germline CDR1 is SNHLY and CDR2 is FYNNEI. With V trimmed by 4 bases and J by 1 base, 4 bases remained unmatched.

This clone was detected only once. This rearrangement joins TRBV30 to TRBJ2-5; 15 bases agree with TRBD2. The CDR3 contains 20 residues. V trimming: 2 bases; J trimming: 2 bases; junction bases outside the gene matches: 15. Per germline, CDR1 GTSNPN and CDR2 SVGIG (reference sequence). CDR3 in amino acids: CAWSLRTSGRVVTPQETQYF. As DNA, the CDR3 is TGTGCCTGGAGTCTTCGGACTAGCGGGAGGGTCGTCACCCCGCAAGAGACCCAGTACTTC.

V usage is TRBV7-9 and J usage is TRBJ1-2; D gene uncertain. Germline V lookup: CDR1 SEHNR, CDR2 FQNEAQ (reference sequence). The CDR3 has 14 amino acids. V lost 1 base, J lost 0 bases, and 6 bases lay in between. For the CDR3, the DNA is TGTGCCAGCAGCTTAGAAGCCACTAACTATGGCTACACCTTC. Its translation is CASSLEATNYGYTF.

The V call is TRBV5-1, the J call TRBJ1-3; a possible D gene is TRBD1 (5 bases). Germline CDR1 SGHRS, CDR2 YFSETQ. The V gene lost 5 bases and the J gene lost 0 bases, with 18 bases spanning the gap. This CDR3 has 17 residues. CDR3 loop: CASRDGLQALSGNTIYF. CDR3 in DNA: TGCGCCAGCAGGGATGGATTACAGGCCCTCTCTGGAAACACCATATATTTT. Full variable domain (remainder filled in from reference TRBV5-1 and TRBJ1-3): KAGVTQTPRYLIKTRGQQVTLSCSPISGHRSVSWYQQTPGQGLQFLFEYFSETQRNKGNFPGRFSGRQFSNSRSEMNVSTLELGDSALYLCASRDGLQALSGNTIYFGEGSWLTVV.

The J gene is TRBJ2-3, the V gene TRBV6-4; D possibly corresponds to TRBD2 (5 bases). Germline-derived CDR1 and CDR2 are MRHNA and SNTAGT. The CDR3 has 14 residues. The V end lost 6 bases, the J end lost 2 bases, and 12 bases lay between the germline ends. This chain's CDR3 is CASSRNGNTDTQYF. As DNA, the CDR3 is TGTGCCAGCAGCCGCAACGGGAACACAGATACGCAGTATTTT.

The chain links TRBV7-2 to TRBJ2-5; D unresolved. The germline CDR1 and CDR2 sequences are SGHTA and FQGNSA. The CDR3 covers 12 residues. V lost 5 bases, J lost 7 bases, and 11 bases lay in between. As DNA, the CDR3 is TGTGCCAGCAGCCACCCTAGATCGACCCAGTACTTC. Its protein is CASSHPRSTQYF.